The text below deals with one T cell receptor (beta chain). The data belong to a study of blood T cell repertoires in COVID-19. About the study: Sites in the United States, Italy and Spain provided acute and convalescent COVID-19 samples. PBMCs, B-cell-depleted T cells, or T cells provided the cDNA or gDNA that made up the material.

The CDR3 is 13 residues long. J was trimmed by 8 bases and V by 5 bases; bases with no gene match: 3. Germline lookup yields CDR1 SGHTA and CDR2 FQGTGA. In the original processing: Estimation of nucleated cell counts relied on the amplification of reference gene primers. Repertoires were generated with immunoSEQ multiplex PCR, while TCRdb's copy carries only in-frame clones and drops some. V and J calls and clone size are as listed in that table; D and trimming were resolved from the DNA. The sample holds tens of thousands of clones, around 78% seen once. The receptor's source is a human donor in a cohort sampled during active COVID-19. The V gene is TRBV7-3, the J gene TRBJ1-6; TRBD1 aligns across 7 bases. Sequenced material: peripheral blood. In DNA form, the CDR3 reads TGTGCCAGCAGCCTTACAGGGGATTCACCCCTCCACTTT. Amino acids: CASSLTGDSPLHF.